A single T cell receptor beta chain is shown here with its context. Its target is unknown. The V gene end was trimmed by 8 bases and the J gene end by 7 bases; junction bases not matched to a gene: 11. Looked up from germline, CDR1 is MNHEY and CDR2 is SVGAGI. This CDR3 comprises 15 residues. The donors (healthy individuals) were bone marrow donors. It was with 60 Vbeta and 13 Jbeta primers that the PCR ran. Profiling relied on immunoSEQ multiplex PCR, and the TCRdb table lists in-frame clones only, not all of them. Of around 140,000 clones listed, around 73% are singletons. The entry originates in a study of cytomegalovirus exposure and HLA in healthy donors. Study-level results: Productive rates of about 90% or about 30% were seen for most TCR beta V segments in an earlier analysis. The authors considered a cluster of highly shared sequence variants likely to be a sequencing artifact.

The source is a female donor in good health and CMV-seronegative. V gene TRBV6-5 combines with J gene TRBJ1-6; TRBD1 aligns across 7 bases. Sample: PBMCs. CDR3 loop: CASLDPAQGNSPLHF. For the CDR3, the DNA is TGTGCCAGCTTGGACCCGGCACAGGGGAATTCACCCCTCCACTTT.